This T cell receptor beta chain was observed in a study of cytomegalovirus exposure and HLA in healthy donors. General study findings and limits: CMV serostatus was the sole immune exposure information available. Other equally common chains were less clonally expanded than HLA-associated TCR beta chains, a later analysis showed. Reports described diagnosis of cytomegalovirus status by the classifier as highly specific and sensitive.

On this clone itself: Its antigen is as yet unknown.

Trimming stripped 4 bases from V and 2 bases from J, with 21 bases between. The germline V gene encodes CDR1 MDHEN and CDR2 SYDVKM. There are 17 residues in the CDR3. A multiplex PCR was run with 60 Vbeta primers and 13 Jbeta primers. Repertoires were generated with immunoSEQ multiplex PCR, while TCRdb's copy carries only in-frame clones and drops some. This table has over 250,000 clones, 70% to 90% appearing once. The donors comprised healthy bone marrow donors. This sequence joins TRBV28 and TRBJ2-7, with D perhaps matching TRBD2 (5 bases). The receptor comes from a man aged 35-49 years in good health and CMV-seropositive. Sample: PBMCs. As DNA, the CDR3 is TGTGCCAGCAGTTCTAACGGGGTCGACCGGGCCACCTACGAGCAGTACTTC. It encodes CASSSNGVDRATYEQYF.